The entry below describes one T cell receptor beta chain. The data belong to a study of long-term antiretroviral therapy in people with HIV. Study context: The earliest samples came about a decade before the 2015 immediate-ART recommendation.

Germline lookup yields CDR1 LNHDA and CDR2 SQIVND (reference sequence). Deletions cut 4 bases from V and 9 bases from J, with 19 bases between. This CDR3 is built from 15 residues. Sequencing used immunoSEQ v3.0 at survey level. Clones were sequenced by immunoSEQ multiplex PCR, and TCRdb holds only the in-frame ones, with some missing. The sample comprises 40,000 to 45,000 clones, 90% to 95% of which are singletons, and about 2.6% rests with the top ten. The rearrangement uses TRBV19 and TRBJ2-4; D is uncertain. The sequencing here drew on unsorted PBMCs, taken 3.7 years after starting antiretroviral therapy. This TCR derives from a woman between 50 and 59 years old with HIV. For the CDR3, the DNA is TGTGCCAGTAGTACCGGTGAGCGTGGATCAGCCATTCAGTACTTC. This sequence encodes CASSTGERGSAIQYF.